The entry that follows covers one TCR beta chain sequence. It has no known antigen specificity. Base qualities are not recorded, but no much larger clone differs from it by a single base. Whole blood was collected in K2EDTA tubes by collaborating institutions according to the institutions' own protocols. Collaborator samples were shipped for TCRbeta analysis as frozen whole blood, isolated PBMCs, or DNA extracted from either sample type. Trimming removed 3 bases from V and 4 bases from J, leaving 22 bases between the germline ends. The CDR3 spans 18 residues, from the cysteine through the phenylalanine. Just CDR3 DNA is preserved here, 54 bases in frame from base 1. The germline V gene specifies MGHRA as CDR1 and YSYEKL as CDR2. These data belong to a study of blood T cell repertoires in COVID-19 (dated by TCRdb to about 2020). Concerning the study at large: Samples covering the acute and convalescent phases of COVID-19 were provided by collaborators in the United States, Italy and Spain. Where HLA class I and class II types were available, the types were taken from metadata supplied by the sample provider, not from assay-based typing. The material from the prospective study consisted of cDNA or gDNA derived from T cells, B-cell-depleted T cells, or PBMCs. Subjects who had been exposed to COVID-19, were actively infected with it, or had recovered from it provided the deeply sampled blood TCRbeta repertoires that made up the dataset. The samples were drawn from the first 160 participants of the ongoing ImmuneRACE study and from under 1,500 subjects provided by 6 global collaborators. A de-identified subject ID, COVID-19 status, age in years and sex were almost always included in the sample metadata. A freely available public database, intended as a resource for researchers studying the immune response to SARS-CoV-2, is where the repertoires were released. Study-level results and caveats: The quantity of clinical and demographic metadata differed by source and by participant and was supplied without curation.

TCRbeta CDR3 regions were amplified from genomic DNA by means of the immunoSEQ Assay, a bias-controlled multiplex PCR. The paper's data handling went like this. The number of nucleated cells in each sample was estimated by amplification of reference gene primers within the assay. To quantify the absolute abundance of each unique TCRbeta CDR3 rearrangement, sequence reads were collapsed and filtered. For each sample, productive Simpson clonality was calculated by taking the square root of Simpson's diversity index across productive rearrangements. TCRdb holds this immuneACCESS table with in-frame rearrangements only. Some clones are missing; in checked studies, unresolved V genes explain under half, and the rest has no known cause. The V and J calls and clone size were taken over from that table, and D and trimming were inferred from the DNA. The sample table holds approximately 290,000 clones, of which around 91% were seen once. The biggest ten clones account for approximately 12% of the sample.

The chain is encoded by TRBV4-1 joined to TRBJ2-1, and possibly TRBD2, on 5 matching bases. The sequence came from an older woman with acute or convalescent COVID-19. Sequenced sample: peripheral blood. The CDR3 reads as follows: CASSHRLDGVNQYNEQFF. The nucleotide sequence is given as TGCGCCAGCAGCCACAGACTTGACGGGGTAAACCAATACAATGAGCAGTTCTTC.